This TCR beta chain was sequenced during a study of OX40 agonist ivuxolimab in advanced cancers. Overall study: From about 23 to 85 years was the age range, with a mean of approximately 63 years, and roughly 83% were male. Partial responses occurred in Three dose-escalation patients, one with hepatocellular carcinoma and two with cutaneous melanoma. Notes on the study in general: Antigen specificity remained undetermined for the expanded peripheral T cells.

This clone has just one count. Its antigen remains unidentified. Samples of blood were obtained at baseline, on cycle 4 day 1, and on cycle 7 day 1. The protocol was immunoSEQ multiplex PCR, while the TCRdb copy is restricted to in-frame clones and leaves out a portion. The sample has 50,000 to 60,000 clones, just under 90% seen once. The CDR3 consists of 15 residues. CDR1 and CDR2 from the germline V gene are MDHEN and SYDVKM. Trimming shortened V by 3 bases and J by 5 bases, and 15 bases separated the two germline ends. The sample was CD4+ or CD8+ T cells sorted from blood, taken in a trial of the OX40 agonist ivuxolimab. This clonotype originated in an adult with an advanced solid tumor such as melanoma, head and neck, liver or kidney cancer. V and J are TRBV28 and TRBJ2-3; D ambiguous. For the CDR3, the DNA is TGTGCCAGCAGTTTCGAGGCCTCGATATTAGATACGCAGTATTTT. Translation: CASSFEASILDTQYF.